These T cell receptor beta chains were read from a single sample in a study of blood T cell repertoires in COVID-19. Libraries were prepared by immunoSEQ multiplex PCR; TCRdb keeps only in-frame clonotypes and omits some of them. The repertoire has 95,000 to 150,000 clones, 85% to 90% of them found once; the top ten carry 5% to 8%. Sequencing used peripheral blood. Source of these receptors: an elderly man with active or convalescent COVID-19. Each CDR3 is given with its conserved first and last residue. D genes are given only for firm matches. Not all rows give a size; the values are once, few, many and, for expanded clones, a class.

>TRBJ2-7|TRBV5-1|TRBD2|many
TGCGCCAGCAGCTTGGCGGGGGGAGCCTACGAGCAGTACTTC
CASSLAGGAYEQYF
>TRBJ2-1|TRBV7-2|-|-
TGTGCCAGCAGCGCGGCAGGGTTGTCCTACAATGAGCAGTTCTTC
CASSAAGLSYNEQFF
>TRBJ1-6|TRBV14|-|-
TGTGCCAGCAGACAAGAAGGGAGGGTTTCACCCCTCCACTTT
CASRQEGRVSPLHF
>TRBJ1-1|TRBV5-6|-|once
TGTGCCAGCATCCAACAGGGACTGAACACTGAAGCTTTCTTT
CASIQQGLNTEAFF
>TRBJ2-7|TRBV6-6|TRBD2|-
TGTGCCAGCAGCTCGGGGACTAGCGCGTACGAGCAGTACTTC
CASSSGTSAYEQYF
>TRBJ1-6|TRBV30|-|once
TGTGCCTGGACGGGGGGCCTGTATAATTCACCCCTCCACTTT
CAWTGGLYNSPLHF
>TRBJ1-1|TRBV5-1|TRBD1|many
TGCGCCAGCAGCGCGGACAGGGTGGGGTCGGCTTTCTTT
CASSADRVGSAFF
>TRBJ1-1|TRBV9|-|few
TGTGCCAGCAGCGTAGAAGAAAATGAGCACACTGAAGCTTTCTTT
CASSVEENEHTEAFF
>TRBJ2-6|TRBV19|TRBD1|-
TGTGCCAGTAGTGAAGGGACAGGGGGACTTCTGGGGCCAGGCGTCCTGACTTTC
CASSEGTGGLLGPGVLTF
>TRBJ2-2|TRBV19|-|-
TGTGCCAGTAGTATTCGCAGGAGGACCGGGGAGCTGTTTTTT
CASSIRRRTGELFF
>TRBJ1-2|TRBV3-1/TRBV3-2|TRBD1|-
TGTGCCAGCAGCCCCCAGGACAGGGGTAACTATGGCTACACCTTC
CASSPQDRGNYGYTF